This TCR beta chain emerged from a study of response to subunit inactivated influenza vaccine. A few counts support this clonotype. Its matching antigen is unknown. Germline CDR1 is SNHLY and CDR2 is FYNNEI. There are 13 residues in the CDR3. With 11 bases clipped from V and 9 bases from J, the junction kept 13 bases outside the gene matches. Overall study findings and caveats: With each seasonal influenza vaccination, the authors suggested, few new T cells are recruited.

TCRdb passed the RT-PCR reads through MiXCR, listing each CDR3 protein once. The profile shows more than 700,000 distinct CDR3 sequences, over 20% of them singletons. Sample: PBMCs from blood, taken 5 days after vaccination. This clonotype originated in a man aged 50 or older who received an inactivated influenza vaccine. The rearrangement uses TRBV2 and TRBJ2-1, with 7 bases that match TRBD2. This chain's CDR3 is CASARGEWTEQFF. The CDR3 DNA reads as TGTGCCTCAGCCCGGGGGGAGTGGACTGAGCAGTTCTTC.